One and the same sample provided the 26 T cell receptor beta chains below, sequenced in a study of T cell clonotyping in hematopoietic cell transplantation. This table comes from immunoSEQ multiplex PCR, and its TCRdb copy is limited to in-frame clones, with some not included. The repertoire consists of approximately 12,000 clones, with around 50% occurring once and the leading ten covering 9.5% to 12%. The material sequenced was peripheral blood mononuclear cells. The receptors originated from a man aged 50-59 years in good health. Some clones in this sample may be carry-over from other donors' samples.

This clone came up a few times. V is TRBV5-6 and J is TRBJ1-6; weak D call: TRBD1 (6 bases). This CDR3 comprises 16 residues. Germline CDR1 SGHDT, CDR2 YYEEEE. Trimming took off 4 bases at V and 6 bases at J, with 17 bases between the two ends. CDR3 sequence: CASSRRGGDTNSPLHF. CDR3 nucleotides: TGTGCCAGCAGCCGCCGCGGGGGGGACACTAATTCACCCCTCCACTTT. Full variable domain (outside the CDR3, taken from reference TRBV5-6 and TRBJ1-6): DAGVTQSPTHLIKTRGQQVTLRCSPKSGHDTVSWYQQALGQGPQFIFQYYEEEERQRGNFPDRFSGHQFPNYSSELNVNALLLGDSALYLCASSRRGGDTNSPLHFGNGTRLTVT.

This rearrangement joins TRBV2 to TRBJ1-2, with TRBD1 matching 7 bases. CDR1 and CDR2 from the germline V gene are SNHLY and FYNNEI. Trimming at V came to 4 bases and at J to 5 bases, leaving 7 bases not matched to a gene. This CDR3 contains 14 residues. Written as DNA, the CDR3 is TGTGCCAGCAGTGTTCGGGACAGCGATTATGGCTACACCTTC. It specifies CASSVRDSDYGYTF.

The V and J genes are TRBV29-1 and TRBJ1-3; D call uncertain. The CDR3 has 14 amino acids. CDR1 is SQVTM and CDR2 is ANQGSEA in the germline V gene. V was cut by 4 bases and J by 2 bases, with 12 bases left in between. CDR3 in DNA: TGCAGCGTTGTCGTTTCCCTCACTGGAAACACCATATATTTT. Amino acid sequence: CSVVVSLTGNTIYF.

The chain couples TRBV7-2 to TRBJ2-5; D not certain. The CDR3 has 15 residues. Germline V gene lookup returns CDR1 SGHTA and CDR2 FQGNSA. The V end lost 1 base, the J end lost 8 bases, and 17 bases lay between the germline ends. The CDR3 here is CASSLVTQVWGTQYF. In DNA, the CDR3 is TGTGCCAGCAGCTTAGTCACTCAGGTGTGGGGTACCCAGTACTTC.

This clone was seen a few times. The V call is TRBV7-2, the J call TRBJ2-5; a weak D match, TRBD1 (6 bases). The CDR3 has 15 amino acids. Germline V lookup: CDR1 SGHTA, CDR2 FQGNSA. V lost 5 bases and J 6 bases, leaving 19 bases between the germline ends. The CDR3 region is CASSGEAGAMKTQYF. CDR3 sequence (DNA): TGTGCCAGCAGCGGAGAAGCAGGGGCGATGAAGACCCAGTACTTC.

This clone appeared once. The V gene is TRBV9, the J gene TRBJ1-6, with D possibly matching TRBD1 (5 bases). Trimming removed 3 bases at V and 8 bases at J, with 15 bases between. Germline CDR1 reads SGDLS; CDR2 reads YYNGEE. The CDR3 sequence is 15 residues long. CDR3 DNA: TGTGCCAGCAGCGCACCGGGGCTAGGGGATTCACCCCTCCACTTT. Its translation: CASSAPGLGDSPLHF.

V and J are TRBV30 and TRBJ1-5, with TRBD1 identical over 9 bases. Germline V gene lookup returns CDR1 GTSNPN and CDR2 SVGIG (reference sequence). After removal of 3 bases from V and 5 bases from J, the junction contained 5 bases not matched to a gene. CDR3 length: 14 amino acids. The CDR3 spells CAWSGTGRYQPQHF. CDR3 in DNA: TGTGCCTGGAGCGGGACAGGGAGGTATCAGCCCCAGCATTTT.

This chain joins TRBV19 and TRBJ2-5, with D perhaps TRBD1 (7 bases). V lost 6 bases, J lost 5 bases, and 13 bases lay in between. This CDR3 comprises 13 residues. CDR1 LNHDA and CDR2 SQIVND come from the germline V gene (reference sequence). The CDR3 protein is CASREPGGETQYF. The CDR3 DNA sequence: TGTGCCAGTAGAGAACCAGGGGGGGAGACCCAGTACTTC.

This clone turned up a few times. One end of the junction varies from germline; a read error may be responsible. The gene calls are TRBV30 and TRBJ1-2; D possibly corresponds to TRBD1 (5 bases). Germline values: CDR1 GTSNPN, CDR2 SVGIG (reference sequence). The CDR3 sequence is 11 residues long. The DNA of the CDR3 is TGTGTCTGGAGCGGGGGTGGTGGCTACACCTTC. Translation: CVWSGGGGYTF.

The V gene is TRBV6-1, the J gene TRBJ2-2; 7 nucleotides match TRBD2. V trimming: 4 bases; J trimming: 2 bases; junction bases outside the gene matches: 10. CDR3 length equals 17 residues. Germline CDR1 and CDR2: MNHNS and SASEGT. The CDR3 sequence is CASSVNYRDYNTGELFF. In DNA form, the CDR3 reads TGTGCCAGCAGTGTAAACTACCGGGACTACAACACCGGGGAGCTGTTTTTT.

The chain is built from TRBV6-5 and TRBJ2-7; D uncertain. V was clipped by 2 bases and J by 3 bases, with 8 bases between them. From germline, CDR1 is MNHEY and CDR2 SVGAGI. The CDR3 contains 13 residues. The CDR3 coding sequence is TGTGCCAGCAGTTACCAGGCCCTCTACGAGCAGTACTTC. This gives the protein CASSYQALYEQYF.

The chain carries TRBV7-9 and TRBJ2-7; no definite D call. Per the germline V gene, CDR1 is SEHNR and CDR2 is FQNEAQ (reference sequence). V lost 6 bases and J 1 base, leaving 16 bases between the germline ends. The CDR3 spans 15 residues. Here the CDR3 DNA reads TGTGCCAGCAGTTCCTCGGGTACTGGTTCCTACGAGCAGTACTTC. It yields the protein CASSSSGTGSYEQYF.

The chain uses TRBV6-5 and TRBJ2-1; D is tentatively TRBD1 or TRBD2 (5 bases each). The CDR3 covers 15 residues. Germline CDR1 reads MNHEY; CDR2 reads SVGAGI. The V and J ends lost 6 bases and 4 bases respectively, with 16 bases between them. Here the CDR3 reads CASRRDHQAYNEQFF. Written as DNA, the CDR3 is TGTGCCAGCAGAAGGGACCACCAGGCATACAATGAGCAGTTCTTC.

The gene calls are TRBV4-2 and TRBJ1-1; D might be TRBD1 (5 bases). V lost 2 bases and J lost 3, with 13 bases in between. The length of the CDR3 is 15 residues. Germline assignment: CDR1 LGHNA and CDR2 YNFKEQ. The CDR3: CASSQPGSGDTEAFF. The CDR3 DNA reads as TGTGCCAGCAGCCAACCAGGGTCGGGCGACACTGAAGCTTTCTTT.

This clone has just a few counts. This rearrangement joins TRBV5-1 to TRBJ1-1, with D hard to call. Trimming removed 0 bases at V and 4 bases at J, with 13 bases between. CDR3 length equals 15 residues. CDR1 and CDR2 from the germline V gene are SGHRS and YFSETQ. CDR3 in DNA: TGCGCCAGCAGCTTGGCAAGGAGGGAGGCCACTGAAGCTTTCTTT. It specifies CASSLARREATEAFF.

The J gene is TRBJ1-2, the V gene TRBV30; D gene uncertain. Per germline, CDR1 GTSNPN and CDR2 SVGIG (reference sequence). Trimming left V 1 base short and J 7 bases short, with 16 bases between. CDR3 length: 14 amino acids. The CDR3 is CAWSEAVPWGGYTF. The CDR3 DNA reads TGTGCCTGGAGTGAGGCGGTGCCGTGGGGTGGCTACACCTTC.

The rearrangement links TRBV19 to TRBJ1-1; D may be TRBD1 (5 bases). CDR3 length equals 15 residues. V gave up 6 bases and J gave up 0 bases, with 14 bases separating them. CDR1 and CDR2 (germline): LNHDA, SQIVND (reference sequence). The CDR3 nucleotides are TGTGCCAGTAGAGGATATGGGGGGGTGAACACTGAAGCTTTCTTT. Its protein is CASRGYGGVNTEAFF.

The rearrangement links TRBV6-6 to TRBJ1-2, with D possibly being TRBD1 (6 bases). From germline, CDR1 is MNHNY and CDR2 SVGAGI (reference sequence). This CDR3 has 16 residues. V lost 6 bases and J 3 bases, leaving 20 bases between the germline ends. The CDR3 DNA is TGTGCCAGCAGACCAACAGGGACGGGTGGGGACTATGGCTACACCTTC. As protein: CASRPTGTGGDYGYTF.

This clone was recorded only once. Germline and junction disagree at one end, which may indicate a read error. The gene calls are TRBV14 and TRBJ1-1; D unresolved. This CDR3 region has 13 residues. The germline V gene has CDR1 SGHDN and CDR2 FVKESK. Written as DNA, the CDR3 is TGTGCCAGCAGCAAAGAGCTGTACACTGAAGCTTTCTTT. Its translation is CASSKELYTEAFF.

The chain recombines TRBV19 with TRBJ2-7; D assignment may be TRBD1 or TRBD2 (5 bases each). The length of the CDR3 is 15 residues. The V and J ends lost 3 bases and 3 bases respectively, with 15 bases between them. In germline, CDR1 is LNHDA, CDR2 SQIVND (reference sequence). The CDR3: CASSIGDGAYYEQYF. CDR3 DNA sequence: TGTGCCAGTAGTATTGGGGACGGGGCTTACTACGAGCAGTACTTC.

This clone was detected once. CDR3 coding DNA: TGTGCCAGCAGCTTGGTGTTGCGGGAGGATGGAGAGACCCAGTACTTC. It specifies CASSLVLREDGETQYF. The chain couples TRBV5-4 to TRBJ2-5; TRBD2 matches at 8 bases. Looked up from germline, CDR1 is SGHNT and CDR2 is YYREEE (reference sequence). Germline trimming cut 0 bases from V and 4 bases from J; bases unmatched to any gene: 8. This CDR3 contains 16 residues.

This sequence joins TRBV5-6 and TRBJ1-2; D is unresolved. The length of the CDR3 is 13 residues. Germline values: CDR1 SGHDT, CDR2 YYEEEE. Trimming stripped 1 base from V and 7 bases from J, with 11 bases between. CDR3 nucleotides: TGTGCCAGCAGCTTGCACCTCCTAGGTGGCTACACCTTC. This sequence encodes CASSLHLLGGYTF.

The rearrangement joins TRBV30 to TRBJ1-4; D ambiguous. The CDR3 totals 16 residues. Germline CDR1 GTSNPN, CDR2 SVGIG (reference sequence). The V gene lost 1 base and the J gene lost 8 bases, with 20 bases spanning the gap. CDR3 sequence reads: CAWSEGTGKLIEKLFF. As DNA, the CDR3 is TGTGCCTGGAGTGAGGGAACGGGGAAATTAATCGAAAAACTGTTTTTT.

The chain employs TRBV4-1 and TRBJ1-5; 9 bases map to TRBD1. Looked up from germline, CDR1 is MGHRA and CDR2 is YSYEKL. V lost 3 bases to trimming and J lost 2 bases; unmatched junction nucleotides: 5. CDR3 length: 16 amino acids. The CDR3 here is CASSQQDRGGNQPQHF. The CDR3 coding sequence is TGCGCCAGCAGCCAGCAGGACAGGGGAGGCAATCAGCCCCAGCATTTT.

The chain recombines TRBV19 with TRBJ1-1; 10 bases fit TRBD1. The V gene's germline CDR1 is LNHDA and CDR2 SQIVND (reference sequence). Losses at the gene ends were 10 bases for V and 4 bases for J; bases not matched to a gene: 3. The CDR3 contains 12 residues. In DNA, the CDR3 is TGTGCCACCAGACAGGGGGCCACTGAAGCTTTCTTT. Encoded protein: CATRQGATEAFF.

This clone was counted only a few times. DNA for the CDR3: TGTGCCAGCATCGGGGGACAGGGGACCCGTTATGGCTACACCTTC. Protein sequence: CASIGGQGTRYGYTF. The rearrangement links TRBV2 to TRBJ1-2; 10 nucleotides match TRBD1. Germline CDR1 and CDR2: SNHLY and FYNNEI. This CDR3 comprises 15 residues. With V trimmed by 7 bases and J by 5 bases, 10 bases remained unmatched.